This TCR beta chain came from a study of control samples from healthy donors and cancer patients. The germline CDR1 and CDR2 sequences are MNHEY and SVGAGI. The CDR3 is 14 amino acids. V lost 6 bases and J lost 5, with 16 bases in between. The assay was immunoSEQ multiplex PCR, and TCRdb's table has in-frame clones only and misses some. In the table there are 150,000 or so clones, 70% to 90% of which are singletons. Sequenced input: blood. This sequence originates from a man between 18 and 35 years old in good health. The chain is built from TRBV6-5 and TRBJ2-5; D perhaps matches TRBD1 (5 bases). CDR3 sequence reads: CASSPGHLSETQYF. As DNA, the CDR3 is TGTGCCAGCAGCCCCGGACATCTCTCGGAGACCCAGTACTTC.